Presented here are 21 T cell receptor beta chains from one specimen sequenced in a study of memory CD4+ T cells and cytomegalovirus serostatus. Using immunoSEQ multiplex PCR, the repertoire was profiled, and TCRdb retains in-frame clones only, with some absent. The sample contains approximately 53,000 clones, 82% of which appear only once. Single viable CD3+CD4+CD8-CD45RO+ cells were sorted as the memory CD4+ T cells. Sequencing was done on a sample of memory CD4+ T cells from blood. These receptors originate from an adult in good health and CMV-seronegative.

As regards this clone: Mismatch with germline at one junction end may stem from a read error. V usage is TRBV28 and J usage is TRBJ2-2, with D perhaps matching TRBD2 (6 bases). The length of the CDR3 is 16 residues. Germline CDR1 MDHEN, CDR2 SYDVKM. CDR3 in amino acids: CAGSLGGADLAGELFF. The CDR3 DNA reads TGTGCCGGCAGTTTGGGCGGGGCTGATTTAGCCGGGGAGCTGTTTTTT.

The J gene is TRBJ1-1, the V gene TRBV6-4; no clear D gene. V shed 8 bases and J shed 3 bases, with 7 bases lying between them. The CDR3 runs 11 residues. Germline CDR1 is MRHNA and CDR2 is SNTAGT. CDR3 sequence reads: CASPGDTEAFF. CDR3 coding DNA: TGTGCCAGCCCGGGAGACACTGAAGCTTTCTTT.

The chain is built from TRBV5-5 and TRBJ2-1; D may match TRBD1 or TRBD2 (5 bases each). V lost 4 bases and J lost 5, with 13 bases in between. The CDR3 sequence is 14 residues long. Germline CDR1 is SGHKS and CDR2 is YYEKEE (reference sequence). CDR3 in amino acids: CASSPGTVDNEQFF. CDR3 in DNA: TGTGCCAGCAGCCCCGGGACCGTCGACAATGAGCAGTTCTTC.

V is TRBV6-4 and J is TRBJ2-2; 7 positions agree with TRBD1. The germline V gene has CDR1 MRHNA and CDR2 SNTAGT. J gave up 6 bases and V 0 bases, and 4 bases lay outside the gene matches. This CDR3 has 15 residues. DNA of the CDR3: TGTGCCAGCAGTGACTCAGACAGGGCCCCCGGGGAGCTGTTTTTT. This gives the protein CASSDSDRAPGELFF.

V is TRBV4-2 and J is TRBJ2-2; D call uncertain. There are 17 residues in the CDR3. Germline CDR1 and CDR2: LGHNA and YNFKEQ. With 1 base removed from V and 1 base from J, the gap between germline ends came to 13 bases. The CDR3 here is CASSQGNLGLNTGELFF. CDR3 DNA sequence: TGTGCCAGCAGCCAAGGAAACCTAGGCCTGAACACCGGGGAGCTGTTTTTT.

V gene TRBV4-2 combines with J gene TRBJ1-6; no reliable D call. Germline V CDR1 and CDR2: LGHNA, YNFKEQ. The CDR3 sequence is 16 residues long. Trimming pared 4 bases from V and 10 bases from J, leaving 20 bases between. CDR3 nucleotides: TGTGCCAGCAGCCTGGCTCGGGAGGAGCTAGGGTCACCCCTCCACTTT. This sequence encodes CASSLAREELGSPLHF.

The chain links TRBV7-9 to TRBJ2-2; D is perhaps TRBD1 (5 bases). The V gene's germline CDR1 is SEHNR and CDR2 FQNEAQ (reference sequence). Trimming took off 6 bases at V and 8 bases at J, with 16 bases between the two ends. The CDR3 is 14 amino acids. Here the CDR3 reads CASRPLGVRGELFF. CDR3 in DNA: TGTGCCAGCAGACCCCTAGGGGTGAGAGGGGAGCTGTTTTTT.

A word on this clone: Germline is not matched at one junction end, which may reflect a read error. The chain couples TRBV7-7 to TRBJ1-1; TRBD1 matches at 7 bases. The germline gives CDR1 SSHAT, CDR2 FNYEAQ (reference sequence). This CDR3 is built from 18 residues. The CDR3 DNA reads TGTGCTAGCAGCTTAGAGCCCCTCGGGGACAGCGGCAGTACTGAAGCTTTCTTT. Its translation is CASSLEPLGDSGSTEAFF.

The rearrangement links TRBV29-1 to TRBJ1-5; D possibly corresponds to TRBD1 (6 bases). The CDR3 is 13 residues long. The germline V gene has CDR1 SQVTM and CDR2 ANQGSEA. Trimming left V 4 bases short and J 2 bases short, with 9 bases between. CDR3 residues: CSVGPGGNQPQHF. The CDR3, as DNA: TGCAGCGTTGGGCCAGGGGGCAATCAGCCCCAGCATTTT.

The genes are TRBV11-2 and TRBJ2-7, with D possibly matching TRBD1 (5 bases). V shed 1 base and J shed 0 bases, with 16 bases lying between them. This CDR3 is 17 amino acids long. Per germline, CDR1 SGHAT and CDR2 FQNNGV. DNA for the CDR3: TGTGCCAGCAGCTTAGGTTGGGGCAGAATGAGCTCCTACGAGCAGTACTTC. Its protein product is CASSLGWGRMSSYEQYF.

The chain employs TRBV5-4 and TRBJ2-1; D remains ambiguous. The length of the CDR3 is 14 residues. Trimming shortened V by 0 bases and J by 5 bases, and 9 bases separated the two germline ends. Germline V gene sequence: CDR1 SGHNT, CDR2 YYREEE (reference sequence). CDR3 sequence: CASSLVEPNNEQFF. The CDR3 region has the DNA TGTGCCAGCAGCTTGGTCGAGCCCAACAATGAGCAGTTCTTC.

The gene calls are TRBV15 and TRBJ1-4; D uncertain. This CDR3 spans 16 amino acids. The V and J ends lost 3 bases and 0 bases respectively, with 11 bases between them. CDR1 and CDR2 from the germline V gene are LNHNV and YYDKDF (reference sequence). The CDR3 DNA reads as TGTGCCACCAGCAGTGAAACACGTGCAACTAATGAAAAACTGTTTTTT. Translation: CATSSETRATNEKLFF.

The chain uses TRBV7-2 and TRBJ2-5; D gene uncertain. The CDR3 extends over 17 amino acids. Trimming pared 2 bases from V and 1 base from J, leaving 17 bases between. CDR1 is SGHTA, CDR2 FQGNSA, per germline. The CDR3 DNA is TGTGCCAGCAGCTTAAGGACGTTTTGGGCGTCCCAAGAGACCCAGTACTTC. It specifies CASSLRTFWASQETQYF.

The chain combines TRBV6-5 with TRBJ2-2, with 7 bases matching TRBD1. The trim removed 4 bases at V and 6 bases at J, leaving 11 bases unmatched. The CDR3 length is 16 residues. Germline V gene data show CDR1 as MNHEY and CDR2 as SVGAGI. The CDR3 DNA reads TGTGCCAGCAGTTCTCGACAGGGACATCGTCCCGGGGAGCTGTTTTTT. Translation gives CASSSRQGHRPGELFF.

The chain joins TRBV19 to TRBJ2-7, with unresolved D. The CDR3 consists of 13 residues. Trimming removed 3 bases from V and 3 bases from J, with 9 bases in between. CDR1 LNHDA and CDR2 SQIVND come from the germline V gene (reference sequence). CDR3 sequence (DNA): TGTGCCAGTAGTATCGGTGAGAACTACGAGCAGTACTTC. It is translated as CASSIGENYEQYF.

The J gene is TRBJ1-5, the V gene TRBV7-9, with D tentatively TRBD1 (6 bases). Trimming left V 5 bases short and J 2 bases short, with 13 bases between. CDR1 SEHNR and CDR2 FQNEAQ come from the germline V gene (reference sequence). The length of the CDR3 is 15 residues. CDR3 DNA: TGTGCCAGCAGCCCCGGGGGGCGCGGCAATCAGCCCCAGCATTTT. This sequence encodes CASSPGGRGNQPQHF.

The chain has TRBV11-3 and TRBJ1-3; 10 bases fit TRBD1. V shed 5 bases and J 4 bases; nucleotides not matched to a gene: 5. The CDR3 runs 15 residues. CDR1 and CDR2 from the germline V gene are SGHNT and YENEEA. This CDR3 is CASSQGQGYGNTIYF. CDR3 nucleotide sequence: TGTGCCAGCAGCCAGGGACAGGGGTACGGAAACACCATATATTTT.

The chain links TRBV6-1 to TRBJ2-1, with 7 bases fitting TRBD1. The V and J ends lost 5 bases and 9 bases, in that order; junction bases with no gene match: 4. The CDR3 runs 12 residues. CDR1 MNHNS and CDR2 SASEGT come from the germline V gene. The CDR3 DNA reads TGTGCCAGCAGTTTTGAGGGGGCTGAGCAGTTCTTC. This translates into CASSFEGAEQFF.

This clone was seen only a few times. The rearrangement joins TRBV4-3 to TRBJ1-2, with D perhaps TRBD1 (5 bases). CDR1 LGHNA and CDR2 YSLEER come from the germline V gene. Trimming pared 3 bases from V and 2 bases from J, leaving 13 bases between. This CDR3 spans 15 amino acids. In DNA, the CDR3 is TGCGCCAGCAGCCACAGACCTACAGGAAACTATGGCTACACCTTC. As protein: CASSHRPTGNYGYTF.

The chain joins TRBV7-9 to TRBJ1-5; D gene ambiguous. The germline CDR1 and CDR2 sequences are SEHNR and FQNEAQ (reference sequence). The CDR3 has 19 amino acids. Trimming left V 4 bases short and J 1 base short, with 23 bases between. The CDR3 DNA reads TGTGCCAGCAGCTCCTGGACGCGCCGTCGTGGCGGGAGCAATCAGCCCCAGCATTTT. As protein: CASSSWTRRRGGSNQPQHF.

This clone was picked up a small number of times. The genes are TRBV5-1 and TRBJ1-6; perhaps TRBD1 as D (6 bases). V was trimmed by 4 bases and J by 7 bases, leaving 15 bases between them. The length of the CDR3 is 15 residues. Looked up from germline, CDR1 is SGHRS and CDR2 is YFSETQ. The CDR3 sequence: CASSPTTGSNSPLHF. CDR3 DNA: TGCGCCAGCAGCCCGACGACAGGATCAAATTCACCCCTCCACTTT.